These T cell receptor beta chains were read from a single sample in a study of memory CD4+ T cells and cytomegalovirus serostatus. The table came from immunoSEQ multiplex PCR; TCRdb's copy has only in-frame clones and leaves some out. The sample records some 73,000 clones, about 73% being singletons. Material for sequencing was memory CD4+ T cells from blood. The source is an adult in good health and CMV-seropositive. The CDR3 runs from the conserved cysteine through the conserved F or W. The D gene is left open where the match is weak. Not all rows give a size; the values are once, few, many and, for expanded clones, a class.

abundance: -; v_gene: TRBV5-1; j_gene: TRBJ2-5; d_gene: TRBD2; CDR3nt: TGCGCCAGCAGCGAAGGACTAGCGGGGGGGCCGGGGACCCAGTACTTC; CDR3aa: CASSEGLAGGPGTQYF
abundance: -; v_gene: TRBV4-1; j_gene: TRBJ2-3; d_gene: -; CDR3nt: TGCGCCAGCAGCCAAGATAGTGGAGGGGCCACAGATACGCAGTATTTT; CDR3aa: CASSQDSGGATDTQYF
abundance: few; v_gene: TRBV28; j_gene: TRBJ1-1; d_gene: TRBD1; CDR3nt: TGTGCCAGCAGTTTGGAACAGGGGAAAGCTTTCTTT; CDR3aa: CASSLEQGKAFF
abundance: -; v_gene: TRBV4-1; j_gene: TRBJ2-3; d_gene: TRBD2; CDR3nt: TGCGCCAGCAGCCAAGACGGGACTAGCGGGGGCCGTGGGAGCACAGATACGCAGTATTTT; CDR3aa: CASSQDGTSGGRGSTDTQYF
abundance: -; v_gene: TRBV16; j_gene: TRBJ2-5; d_gene: -; CDR3nt: TGTGCCAGCAGTCGATTTGCAGGGATGGAAGAGACCCAGTACTTC; CDR3aa: CASSRFAGMEETQYF
abundance: few; v_gene: TRBV25-1; j_gene: TRBJ2-1; d_gene: -; CDR3nt: TGTGCCAGCAGTCTGACGGGGGCAAGAAATGAGCAGTTCTTC; CDR3aa: CASSLTGARNEQFF
abundance: -; v_gene: TRBV15; j_gene: TRBJ1-2; d_gene: -; CDR3nt: TGTGCCACCAGCAGAGTTCAGCAGGTCTCCTATGGCTACACCTTC; CDR3aa: CATSRVQQVSYGYTF
abundance: -; v_gene: TRBV14; j_gene: TRBJ2-3; d_gene: TRBD2; CDR3nt: TGTGCCAGCAGCCAACAGCGGGGGGGCTTAGATACGCAGTATTTT; CDR3aa: CASSQQRGGLDTQYF
abundance: -; v_gene: TRBV19; j_gene: TRBJ1-6; d_gene: TRBD1; CDR3nt: TGTGCCAGTAGAGAGGGGACAGGGGCTAAAGTGAGCTCCTATAATTCACCCCTCCACTTT; CDR3aa: CASREGTGAKVSSYNSPLHF
abundance: -; v_gene: TRBV30; j_gene: TRBJ1-1; d_gene: -; CDR3nt: TGTGCCTGGAGTGTACGTCCGGGAATAGGGCCTGAAGCTTTCTTT; CDR3aa: CAWSVRPGIGPEAFF
abundance: -; v_gene: TRBV11-3; j_gene: TRBJ2-1; d_gene: TRBD1; CDR3nt: TGTGCCAGCAGTTCCGGGACAGGATTGTTCTTC; CDR3aa: CASSSGTGLFF
abundance: -; v_gene: TRBV28; j_gene: TRBJ2-5; d_gene: TRBD2; CDR3nt: TGTGCCAGCAGTACCGGGACTAGCGGAGACCAAGAGACCCAGTACTTC; CDR3aa: CASSTGTSGDQETQYF
abundance: -; v_gene: TRBV4-2; j_gene: TRBJ1-2; d_gene: -; CDR3nt: TGTGCCAGCAGCCAAGAGGTCGGGGAGATCTATGGCTACACCTTC; CDR3aa: CASSQEVGEIYGYTF
abundance: -; v_gene: TRBV12-5; j_gene: TRBJ2-3; d_gene: -; CDR3nt: TGTGCTAGTGGTTTGGTACCTGGTCCTTCTAGCACAGATACGCAGTATTTT; CDR3aa: CASGLVPGPSSTDTQYF
abundance: -; v_gene: TRBV29-1; j_gene: TRBJ1-2; d_gene: TRBD1; CDR3nt: TGCAGCGTTGAAGTATCGGAAACAGGGGGGCCTAACTATGGCTACACCTTC; CDR3aa: CSVEVSETGGPNYGYTF
abundance: -; v_gene: TRBV5-1; j_gene: TRBJ2-5; d_gene: TRBD2; CDR3nt: TGCGCCAGCAGCCCGTCGTCCGGGACTAGCGGAGCACAAGAGACCCAGTACTTC; CDR3aa: CASSPSSGTSGAQETQYF
abundance: -; v_gene: TRBV6-1; j_gene: TRBJ1-2; d_gene: TRBD1; CDR3nt: TGTGCCAGCAGTGAACTAAGGGGGCATGTTTATGGCTACACCTTC; CDR3aa: CASSELRGHVYGYTF
abundance: -; v_gene: TRBV27; j_gene: TRBJ1-2; d_gene: TRBD1; CDR3nt: TGTGCCAATAGCAGGACAGGGAACTATGGCTACACCTTC; CDR3aa: CANSRTGNYGYTF
abundance: -; v_gene: TRBV6-1; j_gene: TRBJ1-4; d_gene: -; CDR3nt: TGTGCCAGCAGTATTCGCAGTAACAATGAAAAACTGTTTTTT; CDR3aa: CASSIRSNNEKLFF
abundance: -; v_gene: TRBV9; j_gene: TRBJ1-1; d_gene: -; CDR3nt: TGTGCCAGCAGCGCCCGAGTAGGCGGAGGCACTGAAGCTTTCTTT; CDR3aa: CASSARVGGGTEAFF
abundance: -; v_gene: TRBV20-1; j_gene: TRBJ2-1; d_gene: -; CDR3nt: TGCAGTGCTAGACGTCCGGCAGAGCAGTTCTTC; CDR3aa: CSARRPAEQFF
abundance: -; v_gene: TRBV4-2; j_gene: TRBJ2-5; d_gene: -; CDR3nt: TGTGCCAGCAGCCAGAAATTCTTGAGTGAGACCCAGTACTTC; CDR3aa: CASSQKFLSETQYF
abundance: -; v_gene: TRBV10-3; j_gene: TRBJ2-3; d_gene: TRBD2; CDR3nt: TGTGCCACAGCGGGAGGCTCCACAGATACGCAGTATTTT; CDR3aa: CATAGGSTDTQYF
abundance: -; v_gene: TRBV7-7; j_gene: TRBJ2-2; d_gene: -; CDR3nt: TGTGCCAGCAGCACAGAGGGGCGGACCGGGGAGCTGTTTTTT; CDR3aa: CASSTEGRTGELFF
abundance: once; v_gene: TRBV20-1; j_gene: TRBJ2-7; d_gene: -; CDR3nt: TGCAGTGGTACGTCCTCCTACGAGCAGTACTTC; CDR3aa: CSGTSSYEQYF
abundance: -; v_gene: TRBV7-2; j_gene: TRBJ2-5; d_gene: -; CDR3nt: TGTGCCAGCAGCTACCAGTCTCAAGAGACCCAGTACTTC; CDR3aa: CASSYQSQETQYF
abundance: -; v_gene: TRBV5-1; j_gene: TRBJ1-2; d_gene: -; CDR3nt: TGCGCCAGCAGCTCTTTGACAGTTTATGGCTACACCTTC; CDR3aa: CASSSLTVYGYTF
abundance: -; v_gene: TRBV30; j_gene: TRBJ1-1; d_gene: -; CDR3nt: TGTGCCTGGAGTGTACCAGGGGCCCTGAACACTGAAGCTTTCTTT; CDR3aa: CAWSVPGALNTEAFF
abundance: -; v_gene: TRBV5-4; j_gene: TRBJ1-2; d_gene: TRBD1; CDR3nt: TGTGCCAGCAGCTTAACTACAGGGGGCTATGGCTACACCTTC; CDR3aa: CASSLTTGGYGYTF
abundance: -; v_gene: TRBV2; j_gene: TRBJ1-5; d_gene: -; CDR3nt: TGTGCCAGCAGTCCCGGGACCATAAGGGGTCAGCCCCAGCATTTT; CDR3aa: CASSPGTIRGQPQHF
abundance: -; v_gene: TRBV6-1; j_gene: TRBJ2-2; d_gene: TRBD1; CDR3nt: TGTGCCAGCAGTGAGGGACAGGGGGCTTTCGGGGAGCTGTTTTTT; CDR3aa: CASSEGQGAFGELFF
abundance: -; v_gene: TRBV11-3; j_gene: TRBJ2-2; d_gene: TRBD2; CDR3nt: TGTGCCAGCAGCTTTATTAGGACTAGCGTCACCGGGGAGCTGTTTTTT; CDR3aa: CASSFIRTSVTGELFF
abundance: -; v_gene: TRBV25-1; j_gene: TRBJ2-2; d_gene: -; CDR3nt: TGTGCCAGCAGTGTAGCGGTGGGGGGCACCGGGGAGCTGTTTTTT; CDR3aa: CASSVAVGGTGELFF
abundance: -; v_gene: TRBV15; j_gene: TRBJ1-6; d_gene: -; CDR3nt: TGTGCCACCAGCAGAGATCCAGGCACCCAGGGATCACCCCTCCACTTT; CDR3aa: CATSRDPGTQGSPLHF
abundance: -; v_gene: TRBV2; j_gene: TRBJ2-5; d_gene: TRBD2; CDR3nt: TGTGCCAGCAGCACTAGCGGACTTTCGACGGAGACCCAGTACTTC; CDR3aa: CASSTSGLSTETQYF
abundance: few; v_gene: TRBV7-8; j_gene: TRBJ1-2; d_gene: TRBD1; CDR3nt: TGTGCCAGCAGCTTCCTTAGACAGGGGAATGGCTACACCTTC; CDR3aa: CASSFLRQGNGYTF